These 21 T cell receptor beta chains share one sample of origin, sequenced in a study of identical twins. One entry per CDR3 protein, called by TCRdb with MiXCR from the 5' RACE reads. The sample contains approximately 410,000 distinct CDR3 sequences, approximately 18% of which appear only once. The sequencing sample was made of naive T cells sorted from blood. The receptor source for this set is a man in his fifties in good health.

The CDR3 nucleotides read TGTGCCAGCAGTTCTAGCCCGGGTCTGGCCTCCGAGCAGTACTTC. It yields the protein CASSSSPGLASEQYF. The chain employs TRBV27 and TRBJ2-7; weak D call: TRBD2 (5 bases). This CDR3 is 15 amino acids long. V was shortened by 4 bases and J by 6 bases, with 19 bases between the two germline ends. Germline-derived CDR1 and CDR2 are MNHEY and SMNVEV (reference sequence).

This clonotype was seen repeatedly, ten times or more. The chain links TRBV12-3 or TRBV12-4 to TRBJ2-3, with D possibly TRBD1 on 5 matching bases. V shed 5 bases and J shed 8 bases, with 11 bases lying between them. The CDR3 is made up of 12 amino acids. The CDR3 DNA sequence: TGTGCCAGCAGTGCGACAGTCGGTACGCAGTATTTT. This encodes CASSATVGTQYF.

The rearrangement uses TRBV7-8 and TRBJ2-2, with D possibly being TRBD1 (6 bases). The CDR3 extends over 18 amino acids. CDR1 is SGHVS, CDR2 FQNEAQ, per germline. V was trimmed by 5 bases and J by 0 bases, leaving 19 bases between them. CDR3 region: CASSPIRTVNTNTGELFF. For the CDR3, the DNA is TGTGCCAGCAGCCCTATAAGGACAGTTAACACGAACACCGGGGAGCTGTTTTTT. Complete variable domain (other parts from reference TRBV7-8 and TRBJ2-2): GAGVSQSPRYKVAKRGQDVALRCDPISGHVSLFWYQQALGQGPEFLTYFQNEAQLDKSGLPSDRFFAERPEGSVSTLKIQRTQQEDSAVYLCASSPIRTVNTNTGELFFGEGSRLTVL.

This clonotype was found a few times. This chain links TRBV18 with TRBJ1-2; D gene unclear. From germline, CDR1 is KGHSH and CDR2 LQKENI. Between the trimmed V and J ends, which lost 0 bases and 8 bases, there was a span of 19 bases. The CDR3 is 16 residues long. CDR3 in DNA: TGTGCCAGCTCACCACCGAATAGGTCAGATAATGAGGGCTACACCTTC. Translating gives CASSPPNRSDNEGYTF.

V is TRBV20-1 and J is TRBJ2-5; weak D call: TRBD1 (6 bases). Germline assignment: CDR1 DFQATT and CDR2 SNEGSKA (reference sequence). CDR3 size: 14 residues. The V gene lost 3 bases and the J gene lost 2 bases, with 13 bases spanning the gap. The DNA of the CDR3 is TGCAGTGCTAGTTATTACAGGGTTCAAGAGACCCAGTACTTC. Translation: CSASYYRVQETQYF.

This clonotype was detected ten times or more. J is TRBJ1-5 and V is TRBV5-1; D is perhaps TRBD1 (6 bases). The ends were cut back, 0 bases at V and 3 bases at J, with 10 bases in the middle. Germline CDR1 reads SGHRS; CDR2 reads YFSETQ. CDR3 size: 15 residues. The CDR3 region has the DNA TGCGCCAGCAGCTTGGACGGACAGCTCAATCAGCCCCAGCATTTT. Translated: CASSLDGQLNQPQHF.

The table lists this clonotype with many counts. The rearrangement joins TRBV20-1 to TRBJ2-1, with 7 bases lining up with TRBD2. Germline assignment: CDR1 DFQATT and CDR2 SNEGSKA (reference sequence). With 1 base clipped from V and 9 bases from J, the junction kept 6 bases outside the gene matches. The CDR3 is 13 amino acids. The CDR3 here is CSARALAGGEQFF. CDR3 coding DNA: TGCAGTGCTAGAGCCTTAGCGGGTGGTGAGCAGTTCTTC.

The chain recombines TRBV20-1 with TRBJ1-5; the D is unclear. V lost 6 bases and J lost 5, with 17 bases in between. CDR3 length: 14 residues. Germline-derived CDR1 and CDR2 are DFQATT and SNEGSKA (reference sequence). The CDR3 bases are TGCAGTGCCGCCAAGGCAGAAGGGCATCAGCCCCAGCATTTT. Residues: CSAAKAEGHQPQHF.

The DNA for the CDR3 is TGCAGTGCTAGAGATTACAGGGCCGGAAATGAGCAGTTCTTC. It codes for CSARDYRAGNEQFF. The rearrangement uses TRBV20-1 and TRBJ2-1; D might be TRBD1 (6 bases). This CDR3 has 14 amino acids. With 0 bases removed from V and 7 bases from J, the gap between germline ends came to 13 bases. Looked up from germline, CDR1 is DFQATT and CDR2 is SNEGSKA (reference sequence).

This clonotype has ten or more counts. The rearrangement joins TRBV20-1 to TRBJ2-7, with a weak D call TRBD1 (6 bases). V lost 5 bases and J lost 4, with 12 bases in between. This CDR3 has 12 residues. Germline values: CDR1 DFQATT, CDR2 SNEGSKA (reference sequence). CDR3 coding DNA: TGCAGTGCTCCGGGACACGCTTACGAGCAGTACTTC. It specifies CSAPGHAYEQYF.

This clonotype has a handful of counts. The rearrangement links TRBV5-1 to TRBJ1-2; D not certain. The CDR3 has 14 amino acids. Trimming left V 0 bases short and J 0 bases short, with 6 bases between. CDR1 and CDR2 from the germline V gene are SGHRS and YFSETQ. In nucleotides, the CDR3 is TGCGCCAGCAGCTTGGTAGCCACTAACTATGGCTACACCTTC. This codes for CASSLVATNYGYTF.

This chain connects TRBV12-3 or TRBV12-4 to TRBJ2-3, with 10 bases that match TRBD2. V was pared by 2 bases and J by 0 bases, with 8 bases of the junction left unmatched. The CDR3 has 18 residues. The CDR3 DNA reads TGTGCCAGCAGTTTAAGAGCGGGGGGGCTATCTAGCACAGATACGCAGTATTTT. Translation: CASSLRAGGLSSTDTQYF.

The genes are TRBV7-2 and TRBJ2-7; possible D gene TRBD2, 6 bases. Germline CDR1 reads SGHTA; CDR2 reads FQGNSA. Trimming took off 1 base at V and 2 bases at J, with 18 bases between the two ends. The CDR3 loop spans 17 amino acids. CDR3 sequence reads: CASSLVRGGDQTYEQYF. CDR3 in DNA: TGTGCCAGCAGCTTAGTCCGCGGCGGGGACCAGACCTACGAGCAGTACTTC.

V usage is TRBV21-1 and J usage is TRBJ2-3; no check of the table's D call, TRBD1, against the DNA was made. TRBV21-1 constitutes a pseudogene. The CDR3 totals 16 residues. The CDR3 is CASSASPTGGTDTQYF. The CDR3 DNA reads TGTGCCAGCAGCGCTAGCCCGACAGGGGGTACAGATACGCAGTATTTT.

This chain uses TRBV5-1 with TRBJ1-2; a possible D gene is TRBD1 (5 bases). Per germline, CDR1 SGHRS and CDR2 YFSETQ. V was cut by 0 bases and J by 0 bases, with 12 bases left in between. The CDR3 loop spans 16 amino acids. The CDR3 bases are TGCGCCAGCAGCTTGGTTACAGGCAGTGCTAACTATGGCTACACCTTC. It codes for CASSLVTGSANYGYTF.

This clonotype was seen ten or more times. The chain links TRBV7-3 to TRBJ2-3, with D possibly TRBD2 on 5 matching bases. The V gene's germline CDR1 is SGHTA and CDR2 FQGTGA. Trimming shortened V by 0 bases and J by 1 base, and 11 bases separated the two germline ends. The CDR3 has 16 residues. The CDR3 region has the DNA TGTGCCAGCAGCTTAACAAGGGTGGAGGGCACAGATACGCAGTATTTT. It encodes CASSLTRVEGTDTQYF.

The CDR3 here is CASSLTGTGGRQPQHF. In DNA, the CDR3 is TGTGCCAGCAGCTTAACCGGGACAGGGGGCCGTCAGCCCCAGCATTTT. The gene calls are TRBV7-2 and TRBJ1-5; the match to TRBD1 covers 12 bases. With 2 bases clipped from V and 6 bases from J, the junction kept 5 bases outside the gene matches. This CDR3 comprises 16 residues. From germline, CDR1 is SGHTA and CDR2 FQGNSA.

The sample holds many counts of this clonotype. This sequence joins TRBV29-1 and TRBJ2-7; D is unclear. Trimming shortened V by 6 bases and J by 4 bases, and 13 bases separated the two germline ends. This CDR3 region has 12 residues. The germline gives CDR1 SQVTM, CDR2 ANQGSEA. CDR3 coding DNA: TGCAGCGTAGCCGGAAGGGCTTACGAGCAGTACTTC. It codes for CSVAGRAYEQYF.

This clonotype was seen a few times. The chain links TRBV5-1 to TRBJ2-1, with D possibly TRBD2 on 6 matching bases. Germline V lookup: CDR1 SGHRS, CDR2 YFSETQ. The CDR3 contains 14 residues. V gave up 0 bases and J gave up 2 bases, with 6 bases separating them. The CDR3 DNA reads TGCGCCAGCAGCTTGGCTAGCGCCTACAATGAGCAGTTCTTC. Its translation: CASSLASAYNEQFF.

This clonotype was counted only a few times. The rearrangement links TRBV6-1 to TRBJ2-2; a weak D match, TRBD1 (5 bases). This CDR3 has 14 amino acids. The ends were cut back, 5 bases at V and 2 bases at J, with 9 bases in the middle. Germline CDR1 and CDR2: MNHNS and SASEGT. The CDR3, as DNA: TGTGCCAGCAGTACGACAGAAAACACCGGGGAGCTGTTTTTT. Residues: CASSTTENTGELFF.

The chain uses TRBV4-1 and TRBJ2-7; D may be TRBD1 (6 bases). Germline CDR1 and CDR2: MGHRA and YSYEKL. The CDR3 is 16 amino acids. Trimming left V 4 bases short and J 1 base short, with 17 bases between. The CDR3 bases are TGCGCCAGCAGCCCCGGCCGCGGACAGAGATCCTACGAGCAGTACTTC. The encoded protein is CASSPGRGQRSYEQYF.